This passage covers 22 T cell receptor beta chains from one sample sequenced in a study of blood T cell repertoires in COVID-19. Generated by immunoSEQ multiplex PCR, the TCRdb table keeps only in-frame clones and is missing some. Among 120,000 to 150,000 clones listed, about 86% were seen once. Sequenced input: peripheral blood. These receptors were collected from a woman in her fifties or sixties with acute or convalescent COVID-19.

V is TRBV5-8 and J is TRBJ2-7; 12 bases match TRBD2. The length of the CDR3 is 15 residues. In germline, CDR1 is SGHTS, CDR2 YDEGEE. V gave up 4 bases and J gave up 1 base; unmatched junction bases: 3. CDR3 region: CASSHGLAGSYEQYF. The CDR3 region has the DNA TGTGCCAGCAGCCACGGACTAGCGGGGTCCTACGAGCAGTACTTC. The full variable domain, in which reference TRBV5-8 and TRBJ2-7 provide the parts outside the CDR3, is EAGVTQSPTHLIKTRGQQATLRCSPISGHTSVYWYQQALGLGLQFLLWYDEGEERNRGNFPPRFSGRQFPNYSSELNVNALELEDSALYLCASSHGLAGSYEQYFGPGTRLTVT.

CDR3 region: CASSEVHGATGELFF. The CDR3 bases are TGTGCCAGCAGTGAGGTACATGGGGCCACCGGGGAGCTGTTTTTT. The chain recombines TRBV2 with TRBJ2-2; tentative D call: TRBD1 (5 bases). Between the trimmed V and J ends, which lost 3 bases and 4 bases, there was a span of 12 bases. Germline V gene sequence: CDR1 SNHLY, CDR2 FYNNEI. This CDR3 is built from 15 residues.

The chain joins TRBV2 to TRBJ1-2, with TRBD1 matching over 7 bases. Trimming took 3 bases from V and 6 from J; bases not matched to a gene: 16. Germline loops: CDR1 SNHLY, CDR2 FYNNEI. The CDR3 has 17 amino acids. CDR3: CASSDPPAVDRINGYTF. CDR3 nucleotides: TGTGCCAGCAGTGATCCCCCAGCCGTGGACAGGATTAATGGCTACACCTTC.

CDR3 coding DNA: TGTGCCAGCAGTGGGGGGGACGGACTCTACGAGCAGTACTTC. This gives the protein CASSGGDGLYEQYF. The V gene is TRBV11-1, the J gene TRBJ2-7; TRBD2 agrees at 7 bases. V shed 6 bases, J shed 3 bases, and the junction held 8 bases outside the gene matches. The CDR3 is made up of 14 amino acids. Germline CDR1 reads SGHAT; CDR2 reads FQDESV (reference sequence).

This chain uses TRBV24-1 with TRBJ1-2, with TRBD1 matching over 7 bases. The junction had 7 bases not matched to a gene; V was cut back by 4 bases and J by 3 bases. CDR3 size: 15 residues. In germline, CDR1 is KGHDR, CDR2 SFDVKD. Here the CDR3 reads CATSDSGTEYYGYTF. Here the CDR3 DNA reads TGTGCCACCAGTGACTCCGGGACAGAGTACTATGGCTACACCTTC.

The V call is TRBV7-9, the J call TRBJ2-3, with 8 bases fitting TRBD1. The CDR3 sequence is 14 residues long. From germline, CDR1 is SEHNR and CDR2 FQNEAQ (reference sequence). The J segment lost 0 bases and the V segment lost 7 bases, leaving 3 bases of the junction unmatched. Here the CDR3 DNA reads TGTGCCAGCACCGGACAGGGAAGCACAGATACGCAGTATTTT. Amino acid sequence: CASTGQGSTDTQYF.

The rearrangement links TRBV6-2 or TRBV6-3 to TRBJ2-1; a weak D match, TRBD2 (5 bases). The CDR3 totals 14 residues. Looked up from germline, CDR1 is MNHEY and CDR2 is SVGEGT. V lost 4 bases and J 3 bases, leaving 10 bases between the germline ends. CDR3 sequence reads: CASSFSRDYNEQFF. The CDR3 nucleotides are TGTGCCAGCAGTTTCAGCCGGGACTACAATGAGCAGTTCTTC.

J is TRBJ2-7 and V is TRBV5-6; maybe TRBD1 (5 bases). CDR3 size: 15 residues. V was trimmed by 0 bases and J by 2 bases, leaving 12 bases between them. Germline assignment: CDR1 SGHDT and CDR2 YYEEEE. Here the CDR3 reads CASSLAWQGTYEQYF. The CDR3 bases are TGTGCCAGCAGCTTGGCTTGGCAGGGAACCTACGAGCAGTACTTC. Complete variable domain (other parts from reference TRBV5-6 and TRBJ2-7): DAGVTQSPTHLIKTRGQQVTLRCSPKSGHDTVSWYQQALGQGPQFIFQYYEEEERQRGNFPDRFSGHQFPNYSSELNVNALLLGDSALYLCASSLAWQGTYEQYFGPGTRLTVT.

This chain connects TRBV5-1 to TRBJ2-1; possible D gene TRBD2, 5 bases. The germline V and J ends were trimmed by 4 bases and 8 bases, with 10 bases remaining between them. The CDR3 extends over 12 amino acids. Germline loops: CDR1 SGHRS, CDR2 YFSETQ. The CDR3 region is CASSQDSHEQFF. In DNA, the CDR3 is TGCGCCAGCAGCCAGGACTCCCATGAGCAGTTCTTC.

This chain joins TRBV28 and TRBJ1-2; perhaps TRBD1 as D (5 bases). Germline loops: CDR1 MDHEN, CDR2 SYDVKM. There are 14 residues in the CDR3. The germline V and J ends were trimmed by 3 bases and 3 bases, with 11 bases remaining between them. The CDR3 DNA sequence: TGTGCCAGCAGTTTTAGGGGAATCCACTATGGCTACACCTTC. Amino acids: CASSFRGIHYGYTF.

In this sample, this clone turned up a few times. This chain links TRBV9 with TRBJ1-1; TRBD1 aligns across 7 bases. The CDR3 length is 15 residues. After removal of 2 bases from V and 3 bases from J, the junction contained 7 bases not matched to a gene. Germline V lookup: CDR1 SGDLS, CDR2 YYNGEE. In DNA form, the CDR3 reads TGTGCCAGCAGCGTGGGGGACAGTATTTACACTGAAGCTTTCTTT. Protein: CASSVGDSIYTEAFF.

There are a few counts of this clone. The rearrangement uses TRBV20-1 and TRBJ1-5; D might be TRBD1 (5 bases). This CDR3 is 14 amino acids long. V shed 3 bases and J shed 2 bases, with 11 bases lying between them. Germline V gene lookup returns CDR1 DFQATT and CDR2 SNEGSKA (reference sequence). The CDR3 sequence: CSASFQGRNQPQHF. CDR3 in DNA: TGCAGTGCTAGTTTTCAGGGCCGCAATCAGCCCCAGCATTTT.

The chain joins TRBV6-2 or TRBV6-3 to TRBJ1-2, with a possible D match to TRBD1 (6 bases). Germline-derived CDR1 and CDR2 are MNHEY and SVGEGT. V was trimmed by 2 bases and J by 6 bases, leaving 13 bases between them. The CDR3 consists of 14 residues. CDR3 region: CASSYNTGRNGYTF. DNA of the CDR3: TGTGCCAGCAGTTACAACACAGGGCGGAATGGCTACACCTTC.

The J gene is TRBJ1-2, the V gene TRBV9; TRBD1 might be the D (6 bases). This CDR3 has 15 residues. Germline loops: CDR1 SGDLS, CDR2 YYNGEE. V lost 0 bases and J 4 bases, leaving 13 bases between the germline ends. CDR3 DNA sequence: TGTGCCAGCAGCGTAGCTGTTGGACAGAGCTATGGCTACACCTTC. As protein: CASSVAVGQSYGYTF.

The genes are TRBV2 and TRBJ2-1; D may be TRBD2 (6 bases). This CDR3 comprises 14 residues. Trimming removed 1 base at V and 2 bases at J, with 6 bases between. Germline V lookup: CDR1 SNHLY, CDR2 FYNNEI. CDR3 nucleotides: TGTGCCAGCAGTGAAGGCGGGGCCTACAATGAGCAGTTCTTC. Amino acid sequence: CASSEGGAYNEQFF.

V is TRBV7-9 and J is TRBJ2-1, with D unclear. The CDR3 extends over 15 amino acids. The V gene's germline CDR1 is SEHNR and CDR2 FQNEAQ (reference sequence). V was pared by 1 base and J by 6 bases, with 13 bases between. CDR3 DNA sequence: TGTGCCAGCAGCTTAGATGGCGTATCGGGCAATGAGCAGTTCTTC. Its protein product is CASSLDGVSGNEQFF.

The chain employs TRBV9 and TRBJ2-7; 10 bases match TRBD1. This CDR3 contains 15 residues. In germline, CDR1 is SGDLS, CDR2 YYNGEE. V lost 0 bases, J lost 3 bases, and 3 bases stayed unmatched. The CDR3 sequence is CASSVEGTGVYEQYF. CDR3 nucleotides: TGTGCCAGCAGCGTAGAGGGGACAGGGGTCTACGAGCAGTACTTC.

V gene TRBV5-5 combines with J gene TRBJ1-5, with 8 bases that match TRBD1. Germline V gene lookup returns CDR1 SGHKS and CDR2 YYEKEE (reference sequence). J lost 4 bases, V lost 4 bases, and 7 bases had no gene match. The length of the CDR3 is 15 residues. The CDR3 reads CASSRGQGGNQPQHF. The CDR3 bases are TGTGCCAGCAGCAGAGGACAGGGCGGGAATCAGCCCCAGCATTTT. Variable domain in full (rest from reference TRBV5-5 and TRBJ1-5): DAGVTQSPTHLIKTRGQQVTLRCSPISGHKSVSWYQQVLGQGPQFIFQYYEKEERGRGNFPDRFSARQFPNYSSELNVNALLLGDSALYLCASSRGQGGNQPQHFGDGTRLSIL.

The chain combines TRBV9 with TRBJ1-1; 8 bases fit TRBD1. This CDR3 is 16 amino acids long. With 4 bases clipped from V and 3 bases from J, the junction kept 11 bases outside the gene matches. The germline gives CDR1 SGDLS, CDR2 YYNGEE. CDR3 coding DNA: TGTGCCAGCAGCATCGAAGGACAGGGAGGGGACACTGAAGCTTTCTTT. Its protein is CASSIEGQGGDTEAFF.

To note about this clone: The sample contains more than one DNA sequence encoding this CDR3. V usage is TRBV7-9 and J usage is TRBJ1-1, with D perhaps matching TRBD1 (6 bases). V gave up 0 bases and J gave up 8 bases, with 13 bases separating them. Germline lookup yields CDR1 SEHNR and CDR2 FQNEAQ (reference sequence). The CDR3 runs to 14 residues. DNA of the CDR3: TGTGCCAGCAGCTTAGCCCAACAGGGCACAGAAGCTTTCTTT. Amino acids: CASSLAQQGTEAFF.

This clone is a singleton in its sample. V is TRBV5-1 and J is TRBJ1-3; 9 bases line up with TRBD1. After removal of 4 bases from V and 8 bases from J, the junction contained 7 bases not matched to a gene. Germline CDR1 SGHRS, CDR2 YFSETQ. This CDR3 contains 14 residues. The CDR3 sequence: CASSQDRGGDTIYF. The CDR3 DNA is TGCGCCAGCAGCCAGGACAGGGGAGGAGACACCATATATTTT.

The chain is built from TRBV7-6 and TRBJ2-3; 9 positions agree with TRBD2. Germline CDR1 is SGHVS and CDR2 is FNYEAQ. V lost 1 base to trimming and J lost 8 bases; unmatched junction nucleotides: 4. The CDR3 totals 14 residues. The CDR3 loop is CASSLGGGAGTQYF. The CDR3 region has the DNA TGTGCCAGCAGCTTAGGCGGGGGGGCGGGTACGCAGTATTTT.